The TCR beta chain described here comes from a study of control samples from healthy donors and cancer patients. The V gene lost 0 bases and the J gene lost 4 bases, with 3 bases spanning the gap. Per germline, CDR1 LNHNV and CDR2 YYDKDF (reference sequence). This CDR3 contains 12 residues. Only in-frame clones appear in the TCRdb table, and some are missing; sequencing was by immunoSEQ multiplex PCR. The table shows about 22,000 clones, with around 83% occurring only once. Sequencing was performed on PBMCs. This TCR derives from a man aged 55-75 years with head and neck cancer. The rearrangement links TRBV15 to TRBJ2-5; D gene unclear. This chain's CDR3 is CATSRDRETQYF. In DNA, the CDR3 is TGTGCCACCAGCAGAGATCGAGAGACCCAGTACTTC.